This T cell receptor (beta chain) was documented in a study of PD-1 blockade in classical Hodgkin lymphoma. The protocol was immunoSEQ multiplex PCR, while the TCRdb copy is restricted to in-frame clones and leaves out a portion. The data show 45,000 or so clones, with roughly 90% seen just once and just over 9% held by the top ten. Study observations and caveats: It was CD4+ TCR diversity, not CD8+, that rose significantly by C4D1. Newly diagnosed and completely responding patients shared comparable baseline diversity.

Every single patient, without exception, relapsed after autologous stem cell transplantation, and brentuximab vedotin exposure varied. Best responses were complete response, partial response or progressive disease. The junction had 7 bases not matched to a gene; V was cut back by 3 bases and J by 2 bases. Germline-derived CDR1 and CDR2 are SNHLY and FYNNEI. This CDR3 comprises 15 residues. With regard to this clone: Its specificity is not known.

This chain links TRBV2 with TRBJ2-7; 7 bases are shared with TRBD1. Sequences were derived from peripheral blood mononuclear cells (PBMCs), sampled at baseline. This TCR was recovered from a human donor with classical Hodgkin lymphoma. The CDR3 region has the DNA TGTGCCAGCAGTGAGGGGTACAGGGGTACCTACGAGCAGTACTTC. Its protein is CASSEGYRGTYEQYF.